This TCR beta chain was sequenced during a study of shared clonotypes between healthy human individuals. For the study at large: Per-donor plates numbered three CD4 naive, three CD4 memory, two CD8 naive and one CD8 memory. Study outcomes and limitations: Represented diversity (both genetic and exposure-history) was limited by the small number of donors.

There are a few counts of this clone. Its matching antigen is unknown. Additional DNA sequences in this sample encode the identical CDR3. Data came from immunoSEQ multiplex PCR; TCRdb stores just in-frame clones and leaves some out. The table lists 2 million to 2.5 million clones, approximately 93% of them singletons, with 0.35% to 0.45% in the top ten. Memory CD4+ cells were the fraction left after CD45RA+ naive selection. In germline, CDR1 is SGHRS, CDR2 YFSETQ. V was trimmed by 4 bases and J by 4 bases, leaving 9 bases between them. This CDR3 spans 13 amino acids. The V call is TRBV5-1, the J call TRBJ1-5, with D possibly matching TRBD1 (6 bases). The origin of this receptor is a man aged 18 to 29 in good health. Some clones in this sample may be carry-over from other donors' samples. The sample comprised naive CD4+ T cells from PBMCs. Subset in this sample: CD45RA+ positively selected. The CDR3 coding sequence is TGCGCCAGCAGCCCGGACAGTAATCAGCCCCAGCATTTT. This translates into CASSPDSNQPQHF.